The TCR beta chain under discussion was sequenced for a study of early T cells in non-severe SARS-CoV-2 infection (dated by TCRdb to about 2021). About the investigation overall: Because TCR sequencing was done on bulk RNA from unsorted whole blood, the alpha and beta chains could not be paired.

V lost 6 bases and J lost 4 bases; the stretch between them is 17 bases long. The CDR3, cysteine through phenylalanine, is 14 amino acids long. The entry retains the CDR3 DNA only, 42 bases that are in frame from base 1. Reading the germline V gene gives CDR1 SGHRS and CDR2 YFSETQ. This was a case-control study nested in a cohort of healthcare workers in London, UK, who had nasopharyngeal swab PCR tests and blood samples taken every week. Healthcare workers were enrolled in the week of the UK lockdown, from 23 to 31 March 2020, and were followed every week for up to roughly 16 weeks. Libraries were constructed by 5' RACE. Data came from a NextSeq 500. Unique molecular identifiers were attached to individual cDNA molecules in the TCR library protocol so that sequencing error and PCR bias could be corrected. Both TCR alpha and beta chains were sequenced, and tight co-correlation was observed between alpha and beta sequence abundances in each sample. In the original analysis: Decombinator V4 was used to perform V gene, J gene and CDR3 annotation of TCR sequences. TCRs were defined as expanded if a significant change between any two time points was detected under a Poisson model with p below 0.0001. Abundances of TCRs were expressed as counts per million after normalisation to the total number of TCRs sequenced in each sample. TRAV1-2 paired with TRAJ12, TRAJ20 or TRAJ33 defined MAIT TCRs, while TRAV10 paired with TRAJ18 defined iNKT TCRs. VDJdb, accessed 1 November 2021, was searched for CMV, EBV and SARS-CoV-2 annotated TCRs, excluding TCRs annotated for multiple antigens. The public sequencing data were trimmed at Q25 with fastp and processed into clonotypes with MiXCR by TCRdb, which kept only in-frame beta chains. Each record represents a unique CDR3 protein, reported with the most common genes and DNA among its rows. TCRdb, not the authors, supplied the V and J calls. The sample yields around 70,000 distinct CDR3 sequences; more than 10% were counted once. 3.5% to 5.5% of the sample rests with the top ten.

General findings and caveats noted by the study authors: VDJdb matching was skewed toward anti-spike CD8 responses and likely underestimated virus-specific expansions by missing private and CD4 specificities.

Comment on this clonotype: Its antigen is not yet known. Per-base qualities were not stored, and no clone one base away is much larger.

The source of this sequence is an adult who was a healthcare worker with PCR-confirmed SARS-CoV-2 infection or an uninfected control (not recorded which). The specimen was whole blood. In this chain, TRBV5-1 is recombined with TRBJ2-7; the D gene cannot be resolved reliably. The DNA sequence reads TGCGCCAGCACCGATATCAGAAGAGGTTACGAGCAGTACTTC. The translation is CASTDIRRGYEQYF.